The clone carrying this TCR beta chain showed up just a few times. Its antigen is undetermined. The data are from a study of identical twins. Whole-study findings and limits: Cord blood's abundant beta clonotypes had fewer insertions, unlike memory repertoires. Among beta out-of-frame sequences, excess sharing between twins appeared weaker.

Trimming took off 8 bases at V and 2 bases at J, with 22 bases between the two ends. The CDR3 has 16 amino acids. All donors comprised healthy Caucasians. One entry per CDR3 protein results from TCRdb running MiXCR on the 5' RACE reads. The repertoire holds about 660,000 distinct CDR3 sequences, 8.5% to 9% seen once, with roughly 0.9% in the top ten. This sample also appeared in a second study, on yellow fever vaccine responses in identical twins.

Sample: PBMCs. The chain couples TRBV12-3 or TRBV12-4 to TRBJ2-7; D may be TRBD2 (5 bases). The TCR comes from a woman aged 18-35 years in good health. The DNA of the CDR3 is TGTGCCAGCGGGTTTGGAGGACCCAAAGAGGCCTACGAGCAGTACTTC. Translated, it gives CASGFGGPKEAYEQYF.